This entry features one T cell receptor beta chain sequence. Its antigen is currently unknown. The CDR3 contains 13 residues. The germline V gene has CDR1 KGHDR and CDR2 SFDVKD. Trimming removed 5 bases from V and 3 bases from J, with 9 bases in between. Making use of molecular barcodes, quantitative 5'-RACE generated TCR beta libraries. TCRdb recomputed calls from the 5' RACE reads with MiXCR, one row per CDR3 protein. The sample records 650,000 to 800,000 distinct CDR3 sequences, around 17% being singletons. The data derive from a study of CD8 T cells in ankylosing spondylitis. Regarding the study as a whole: Characteristic of ankylosing spondylitis blood, it appeared, was a TCR beta motif comprising roughly 8 highly homologous variants.

This receptor was identified in a male donor with ankylosing spondylitis. The genes are TRBV24-1 and TRBJ1-2; a weak D match, TRBD1 (5 bases). Sequencing was carried out using blood, either unsorted or a sorted T cell fraction (not recorded which). CDR3 sequence reads: CATSAGQDYGYTF. The DNA of the CDR3 is TGTGCCACCAGTGCAGGGCAGGACTATGGCTACACCTTC.